This paragraph reports one T cell receptor (beta chain). Its antigen is still unknown. This may arise from a read error, as a much more abundant clone is one base away. The conserved phenylalanine or tryptophan normally closing the CDR3 is absent here, so this likely arose from a read error. Libraries of naive CD8 cells were prepared from roughly 18,000 to 920,000 sorted cells using 10%, 30% or 50% RNA. The record originates from a study of molecular identifiers for immune sequencing clone quantification. General observations from the study: In naive cells, clones above 20 RNA copies held under 1% of molecules, whereas in effector cells they held over 98%.

Via MiXCR, TCRdb re-called the PCR reads, giving one row per CDR3 protein. The profile shows around 470,000 distinct CDR3 sequences, over 20% of them singletons. Sample: naive CD8+ T cells from blood, with Jurkat cell RNA spiked in. The subset was: FACS-sorted CD8+CD4-CCR7+CD45RA+ naive T cells. The TCR was taken from a human donor in good health. Some libraries in this study had Jurkat cell RNA spiked in.

CDR3 protein: CASSQPGQAIYEQYL. CDR3 coding DNA: TGCGCCAGCAGCCAACCGGGACAGGCTATCTACGAGCAGTACCTC. This chain links TRBV4-1 with TRBJ2-7; TRBD1 agrees at 8 bases. Per the germline V gene, CDR1 is MGHRA and CDR2 is YSYEKL. V was pared by 2 bases and J by 3 bases, with 6 bases of the junction left unmatched. The CDR3 totals 15 residues.